Shown below are 32 T cell receptor beta chains from a single sample sequenced in a study of OX40 agonist ivuxolimab in advanced cancers. Sequencing used immunoSEQ multiplex PCR; TCRdb keeps in-frame clones, though not all of them. The sample holds about 89,000 clones, roughly 86% seen once. Material: CD4+ or CD8+ T cells sorted from blood, obtained in a trial of the OX40 agonist ivuxolimab. The receptors were gathered from an adult with an advanced solid tumor such as melanoma, head and neck, liver or kidney cancer.

This rearrangement joins TRBV2 to TRBJ1-5; D possibly corresponds to TRBD1 (5 bases). The length of the CDR3 is 14 residues. Germline V CDR1 and CDR2: SNHLY, FYNNEI. The V end was cut by 7 bases, the J end by 0 bases, with 10 bases between. The CDR3 nucleotides are TGTGCCAGCACCCCGACAGATAGCAATCAGCCCCAGCATTTT. It is translated as CASTPTDSNQPQHF.

The DNA for the CDR3 is TGCGCCAGCAGCTTGGACTCAGCATATGAAAAACTGTTTTTT. Protein: CASSLDSAYEKLFF. V is TRBV5-1 and J is TRBJ1-4; D gene uncertain. Trimming left V 0 bases short and J 6 bases short, with 9 bases between. Germline lookup yields CDR1 SGHRS and CDR2 YFSETQ. There are 14 residues in the CDR3.

The chain uses TRBV4-2 and TRBJ2-3; 8 positions agree with TRBD1. Trimming cost V 6 bases and J 5 bases; bases outside gene matches: 19. CDR3 size: 18 residues. Per the germline V gene, CDR1 is LGHNA and CDR2 is YNFKEQ. The CDR3 sequence is CASSRTKLTGGGLDTQYF. For the CDR3, the DNA is TGTGCCAGCAGTCGCACGAAACTTACAGGGGGTGGCTTAGATACGCAGTATTTT.

This chain's CDR3 is CAYSSRSDTGELFF. For the CDR3, the DNA is TGTGCCTATTCTAGCAGGTCGGACACCGGGGAGCTGTTTTTT. The chain carries TRBV18 and TRBJ2-2, with D possibly being TRBD2 (5 bases). Germline-derived CDR1 and CDR2 are KGHSH and LQKENI. This CDR3 spans 14 amino acids. Between the trimmed V and J ends, which lost 11 bases and 3 bases, there was a span of 16 bases.

The chain joins TRBV2 to TRBJ2-5; TRBD2 aligns across 7 bases. Trimming took 6 bases from V and 6 from J; bases not matched to a gene: 22. The length of the CDR3 is 18 residues. CDR1 is SNHLY and CDR2 is FYNNEI in the germline V gene. DNA of the CDR3: TGTGCCAGCAGGAGTATTAGGGGAGTAGGAGGGAGGGACCAGACCCAGTACTTC. This gives the protein CASRSIRGVGGRDQTQYF. The full variable domain, with the rest looked up from reference TRBV2 and TRBJ2-5, is EPEVTQTPSHQVTQMGQEVILRCVPISNHLYFYWYRQILGQKVEFLVSFYNNEISEKSEIFDDQFSVERPDGSNFTLKIRSTKLEDSAMYFCASRSIRGVGGRDQTQYFGPGTRLLVL.

V gene TRBV2 combines with J gene TRBJ1-1; D is unresolved. Germline CDR1 and CDR2: SNHLY and FYNNEI. Deletions cut 2 bases from V and 1 base from J, with 5 bases between. The CDR3 length is 13 residues. The CDR3 is CASSESGNTEAFF. The CDR3 DNA reads as TGTGCCAGCAGTGAAAGTGGGAACACTGAAGCTTTCTTT.

The V call is TRBV19, the J call TRBJ1-2; D gene uncertain. Trimming removed 5 bases from V and 0 bases from J, with 7 bases in between. The CDR3 runs 13 residues. Germline assignment: CDR1 LNHDA and CDR2 SQIVND (reference sequence). The DNA of the CDR3 is TGTGCCAGTAGTGACAATCCTAACTATGGCTACACCTTC. The encoded protein is CASSDNPNYGYTF.

The genes are TRBV27 and TRBJ2-7, with D possibly called TRBD1 or TRBD2 (6 bases each). CDR3 length: 15 amino acids. The germline V gene encodes CDR1 MNHEY and CDR2 SMNVEV (reference sequence). V lost 0 bases and J lost 7, with 16 bases in between. The DNA of the CDR3 is TGTGCCAGCAGTTTATCTCGGCAGGGGAGGACTGAGCAGTACTTC. Encoded protein: CASSLSRQGRTEQYF.

The rearrangement joins TRBV2 to TRBJ2-3; D might be TRBD1 (6 bases). From germline, CDR1 is SNHLY and CDR2 FYNNEI. The CDR3 totals 15 residues. Trimming left V 8 bases short and J 2 bases short, with 17 bases between. The CDR3 DNA is TGTGCCAGCCCCGAGGGGGACATAAACACAGATACGCAGTATTTT. It specifies CASPEGDINTDTQYF. Drawing the rest from reference TRBV2 and TRBJ2-3, the complete variable domain is EPEVTQTPSHQVTQMGQEVILRCVPISNHLYFYWYRQILGQKVEFLVSFYNNEISEKSEIFDDQFSVERPDGSNFTLKIRSTKLEDSAMYFCASPEGDINTDTQYFGPGTRLTVL.

The V call is TRBV7-2, the J call TRBJ2-5; 8 nucleotides align to TRBD2. This CDR3 comprises 15 residues. CDR1 SGHTA and CDR2 FQGNSA come from the germline V gene. V shed 5 bases, J shed 4 bases, and the junction held 9 bases outside the gene matches. This CDR3 is CASSRLARRGETQYF. The CDR3 DNA reads as TGTGCCAGCAGCCGACTAGCGCGGCGGGGAGAGACCCAGTACTTC.

The J gene is TRBJ2-3, the V gene TRBV4-1; 13 bases line up with TRBD2. The CDR3 is made up of 17 amino acids. The ends lost 1 base at V and 6 bases at J; junction bases unmatched: 7. The germline gives CDR1 MGHRA, CDR2 YSYEKL. The CDR3 region has the DNA TGCGCCAGCAGCCAAGTTGTGACTAGCGGGGGGCGTGATACGCAGTATTTT. Its translation: CASSQVVTSGGRDTQYF.

The V call is TRBV7-2, the J call TRBJ1-2; tentative D call: TRBD1 (6 bases). The CDR3 runs 16 residues. The V end was cut by 0 bases, the J end by 8 bases, with 19 bases between. Germline V gene sequence: CDR1 SGHTA, CDR2 FQGNSA. The CDR3 nucleotides are TGTGCCAGCAGCTTAGCTAGGGCAGGGGCGGCGGGCGGCTACACCTTC. This sequence encodes CASSLARAGAAGGYTF.

The V gene is TRBV19, the J gene TRBJ2-3; possibly TRBD1 or TRBD2 for D (5 bases each). Trimming took 7 bases from V and 8 from J, leaving 25 bases between them. The CDR3 consists of 16 residues. From germline, CDR1 is LNHDA and CDR2 SQIVND (reference sequence). The CDR3 DNA is TGTGCCAGTAACCCCGCGGGCAGTGGGGGTAGGGGTACGCAGTATTTT. It specifies CASNPAGSGGRGTQYF.

The V gene is TRBV19, the J gene TRBJ2-1, with 8 nucleotides matching TRBD1. Trimming at V came to 9 bases and at J to 1 base, leaving 11 bases not matched to a gene. The CDR3 totals 16 residues. CDR1 and CDR2 from the germline V gene are LNHDA and SQIVND (reference sequence). CDR3 region: CARQEAGGSSYNEQFF. The CDR3 DNA is TGTGCCAGACAAGAGGCAGGGGGCTCATCCTACAATGAGCAGTTCTTC.

Details on this clone: Other DNA sequences in this specimen translate into the identical CDR3. V gene TRBV29-1 combines with J gene TRBJ2-1; D unclear. Germline loops: CDR1 SQVTM, CDR2 ANQGSEA. Trimming shortened V by 2 bases and J by 3 bases, and 2 bases separated the two germline ends. This CDR3 region has 11 residues. CDR3 amino acids: CSVESYNEQFF. The CDR3 region has the DNA TGCAGCGTTGAAAGCTACAATGAGCAGTTCTTC.

The CDR3 DNA is TGTGCCAGCCAACGGGTATCCTCTGGAAACACCATATATTTT. This encodes CASQRVSSGNTIYF. The chain carries TRBV19 and TRBJ1-3; D is unresolved. Per the germline V gene, CDR1 is LNHDA and CDR2 is SQIVND (reference sequence). This CDR3 is 14 amino acids long. V was cut by 9 bases and J by 0 bases, with 12 bases left in between.

The chain carries TRBV5-1 and TRBJ1-1; TRBD1 matches 8 bases. V was pared by 4 bases and J by 5 bases, with 4 bases of the junction left unmatched. CDR1 SGHRS and CDR2 YFSETQ come from the germline V gene. The CDR3 runs to 13 residues. The DNA of the CDR3 is TGCGCCAGCAGCGCAGGGGGCCGGACTGAAGCTTTCTTT. Protein sequence: CASSAGGRTEAFF. Variable domain in full (rest from reference TRBV5-1 and TRBJ1-1): KAGVTQTPRYLIKTRGQQVTLSCSPISGHRSVSWYQQTPGQGLQFLFEYFSETQRNKGNFPGRFSGRQFSNSRSEMNVSTLELGDSALYLCASSAGGRTEAFFGQGTRLTVV.

This clone was recorded a few times. The V and J genes are TRBV19 and TRBJ1-5; the D gene is possibly TRBD1 (5 bases). The CDR3 loop spans 13 amino acids. V dropped 5 bases and J dropped 1 base, with 6 bases sitting between them. From germline, CDR1 is LNHDA and CDR2 SQIVND (reference sequence). As DNA, the CDR3 is TGTGCCAGTAGTTACAGGAGCAATCAGCCCCAGCATTTT. Translated, it gives CASSYRSNQPQHF.

The chain is built from TRBV11-3 and TRBJ1-1; D is possibly TRBD1 (5 bases). There are 13 residues in the CDR3. The V gene lost 3 bases and the J gene lost 3 bases, with 8 bases spanning the gap. CDR1 and CDR2 from the germline V gene are SGHNT and YENEEA. The CDR3 is CASSFQGDTEAFF. CDR3 coding DNA: TGTGCCAGCAGCTTTCAGGGTGACACTGAAGCTTTCTTT.

The rearrangement joins TRBV30 to TRBJ1-3; 9 nucleotides match TRBD1. J lost 4 bases, V lost 3 bases, and 4 bases had no gene match. This CDR3 spans 14 amino acids. CDR1 and CDR2 from the germline V gene are GTSNPN and SVGIG (reference sequence). The CDR3 DNA follows: TGTGCCTGGAGGGACAGGGGTGGAGGAAACACCATATATTTT. Amino acid sequence: CAWRDRGGGNTIYF.

This clone was seen only a few times. The chain recombines TRBV7-2 with TRBJ2-5; 7 positions agree with TRBD1. V shed 0 bases and J 5 bases; nucleotides not matched to a gene: 9. Germline lookup yields CDR1 SGHTA and CDR2 FQGNSA. The CDR3 length is 16 residues. The CDR3 coding sequence is TGTGCCAGCAGCTTAGCCGCCCAGGGGGTGAAGGAGACCCAGTACTTC. It encodes CASSLAAQGVKETQYF. The whole variable domain, filled in from reference TRBV7-2 and TRBJ2-5, reads GAGVSQSPSNKVTEKGKDVELRCDPISGHTALYWYRQSLGQGLEFLIYFQGNSAPDKSGLPSDRFSAERTGGSVSTLTIQRTQQEDSAVYLCASSLAAQGVKETQYFGPGTRLLVL.

This clone showed up just once. This chain uses TRBV19 with TRBJ2-6; D is unresolved. Trimming took off 1 base at V and 0 bases at J, with 7 bases between the two ends. The CDR3 consists of 16 residues. CDR1 is LNHDA, CDR2 SQIVND, per germline (reference sequence). The chain's CDR3 is CASSIVGNSGANVLTF. In DNA form, the CDR3 reads TGTGCCAGTAGTATAGTAGGGAACTCTGGGGCCAACGTCCTGACTTTC.

The CDR3 here is CASSEMDSSYEQYF. The CDR3 nucleotides read TGTGCCAGCAGTGAGATGGACTCGTCCTACGAGCAGTACTTC. The rearrangement links TRBV6-5 to TRBJ2-7; tentative D call: TRBD2 (5 bases). The CDR3 has 14 amino acids. Trimming took off 5 bases at V and 1 base at J, with 12 bases between the two ends. Germline loops: CDR1 MNHEY, CDR2 SVGAGI.

The chain is built from TRBV6-5 and TRBJ1-5; D ambiguous. The CDR3 contains 13 residues. The germline gives CDR1 MNHEY, CDR2 SVGAGI. The germline V and J ends were trimmed by 2 bases and 7 bases, with 9 bases remaining between them. In DNA, the CDR3 is TGTGCCAGCAGTTACCAAGGACCCCAGCCCCAGCATTTT. Its translation: CASSYQGPQPQHF.

V and J are TRBV19 and TRBJ1-4; a possible D gene is TRBD1 (6 bases). Trimming took 6 bases from V and 2 from J, leaving 16 bases between them. The CDR3 consists of 16 residues. The germline V gene encodes CDR1 LNHDA and CDR2 SQIVND (reference sequence). The CDR3 loop reads CASRHGLGQTNEKLFF. CDR3 coding DNA: TGTGCCAGTAGGCATGGTCTAGGACAGACTAATGAAAAACTGTTTTTT. Drawing the rest from reference TRBV19 and TRBJ1-4, the complete variable domain is DGGITQSPKYLFRKEGQNVTLSCEQNLNHDAMYWYRQDPGQGLRLIYYSQIVNDFQKGDIAEGYSVSREKKESFPLTVTSAQKNPTAFYLCASRHGLGQTNEKLFFGSGTQLSVL.

This chain connects TRBV5-1 to TRBJ2-3, with 10 bases fitting TRBD2. The ends lost 0 bases at V and 3 bases at J; junction bases unmatched: 7. Germline V gives CDR1 SGHRS, CDR2 YFSETQ. The CDR3 runs to 17 residues. CDR3 nucleotides: TGCGCCAGCAGCTTGGAAGCGGGGGGGCCGAGGACAGATACGCAGTATTTT. Its protein is CASSLEAGGPRTDTQYF.

The chain is built from TRBV7-9 and TRBJ2-6; TRBD2 agrees at 8 bases. The length of the CDR3 is 14 residues. Germline CDR1 SEHNR, CDR2 FQNEAQ (reference sequence). Trimming at V came to 8 bases and at J to 2 bases, leaving 2 bases not matched to a gene. CDR3 sequence (DNA): TGTGCCAGCTCGGGGGGGACTGGGGCCAACGTCCTGACTTTC. Translation: CASSGGTGANVLTF.

The chain carries TRBV5-4 and TRBJ2-3; no clear D. Germline loops: CDR1 SGHNT, CDR2 YYREEE (reference sequence). V lost 2 bases, J lost 6 bases, and 13 bases lay in between. The CDR3 is made up of 14 amino acids. The CDR3: CASSFQTSPDTQYF. The CDR3 bases are TGTGCCAGCAGCTTTCAGACTTCACCCGATACGCAGTATTTT. Variable domain in full (rest from reference TRBV5-4 and TRBJ2-3): ETGVTQSPTHLIKTRGQQVTLRCSSQSGHNTVSWYQQALGQGPQFIFQYYREEENGRGNFPPRFSGLQFPNYSSELNVNALELDDSALYLCASSFQTSPDTQYFGPGTRLTVL.

V is TRBV2 and J is TRBJ1-1; D might be TRBD1 (5 bases). CDR1 SNHLY and CDR2 FYNNEI come from the germline V gene. This CDR3 is 12 amino acids long. Deletions cut 5 bases from V and 7 bases from J, with 11 bases between. CDR3 nucleotides: TGTGCCAGCAGTTACAGACAGCTTGAAGCTTTCTTT. Encoded protein: CASSYRQLEAFF.

The CDR3 reads CASSLYRMNTEAFF. The CDR3 DNA reads TGTGCCAGCAGCTTATACCGCATGAACACTGAAGCTTTCTTT. The chain employs TRBV7-9 and TRBJ1-1, with D uncertain. Germline CDR1 and CDR2: SEHNR and FQNEAQ (reference sequence). The CDR3 contains 14 residues. Trimming took 2 bases from V and 0 from J, leaving 7 bases between them.

V usage is TRBV7-9 and J usage is TRBJ1-4; maybe TRBD1 (6 bases). CDR1 is SEHNR, CDR2 FQNEAQ, per germline (reference sequence). The CDR3 contains 14 residues. The V gene lost 0 bases and the J gene lost 11 bases, with 13 bases spanning the gap. Written as DNA, the CDR3 is TGTGCCAGCAGCTTAGCGATGGACAGACTCAAACTGTTTTTT. This translates into CASSLAMDRLKLFF.

The chain couples TRBV4-2 to TRBJ2-5, with D unresolved. V gave up 1 base and J gave up 3 bases, with 6 bases separating them. This CDR3 has 13 amino acids. Germline lookup yields CDR1 LGHNA and CDR2 YNFKEQ. The CDR3 region is CASSQAPEETQYF. DNA for the CDR3: TGTGCCAGCAGCCAAGCCCCAGAAGAGACCCAGTACTTC.